A single sample is the source of the 32 T cell receptor beta chains below, sequenced in a study of OX40 agonist ivuxolimab in advanced cancers. Here immunoSEQ multiplex PCR was the method, and the copy in TCRdb shows in-frame clones only, minus some. The sample lists 65,000 to 75,000 clones, over 85% seen once, with approximately 1.1% in the top ten. The specimen comprised CD4+ or CD8+ T cells sorted from blood, sampled in a trial of the OX40 agonist ivuxolimab. Receptor source: an adult with an advanced solid tumor such as melanoma, head and neck, liver or kidney cancer.

The CDR3 here is CASSAGGGLSGANVLTF. The CDR3 DNA sequence: TGTGCCAGCAGTGCGGGGGGGGGCCTCTCTGGGGCCAACGTCCTGACTTTC. The chain joins TRBV6-1 to TRBJ2-6, with TRBD2 matching 8 bases. Germline CDR1 MNHNS, CDR2 SASEGT. With 4 bases clipped from V and 0 bases from J, the junction kept 5 bases outside the gene matches. CDR3 length equals 17 residues.

The rearrangement links TRBV2 to TRBJ2-7, with 8 bases that match TRBD1. CDR3 length: 13 amino acids. Looked up from germline, CDR1 is SNHLY and CDR2 is FYNNEI. Germline trimming cut 6 bases from V and 1 base from J; bases unmatched to any gene: 2. CDR3 nucleotides: TGTGCCAGCAGCCACAGGGGGTCCTACGAGCAGTACTTC. Translating it yields CASSHRGSYEQYF.

V usage is TRBV2 and J usage is TRBJ1-1; unclear D gene. Germline V gene lookup returns CDR1 SNHLY and CDR2 FYNNEI. The ends were cut back, 3 bases at V and 4 bases at J, with 9 bases in the middle. The CDR3 extends over 13 amino acids. CDR3 DNA sequence: TGTGCCAGCAGTGATGGGTTTGCCACTGAAGCTTTCTTT. Its protein product is CASSDGFATEAFF.

This chain uses TRBV5-1 with TRBJ1-6, with TRBD1 identical over 8 bases. The ends lost 3 bases at V and 10 bases at J; junction bases unmatched: 6. The length of the CDR3 is 14 residues. Germline assignment: CDR1 SGHRS and CDR2 YFSETQ. The CDR3, as DNA: TGCGCCAGCAGCTCGACAGGGGTCGACTCACCCCTCCACTTT. Translation gives CASSSTGVDSPLHF.

The V call is TRBV5-1, the J call TRBJ2-2, with TRBD1 as a possible D gene (5 bases). The CDR3 length is 15 residues. Per germline, CDR1 SGHRS and CDR2 YFSETQ. The V end lost 2 bases, the J end lost 1 base, and 9 bases lay between the germline ends. This CDR3 is CASSFGRVNTGELFF. CDR3 nucleotide sequence: TGCGCCAGCAGCTTCGGCAGGGTGAACACCGGGGAGCTGTTTTTT.

The V and J genes are TRBV5-4 and TRBJ1-2, with 10 bases aligning to TRBD1. Germline values: CDR1 SGHNT, CDR2 YYREEE (reference sequence). The CDR3 is 15 amino acids. After removal of 4 bases from V and 6 bases from J, the junction contained 9 bases not matched to a gene. The CDR3 protein is CASSLPGTGVNGYTF. CDR3 coding DNA: TGTGCCAGCAGCCTGCCCGGGACAGGGGTTAATGGCTACACCTTC.

The chain couples TRBV7-2 to TRBJ1-2, with 7 bases identical to TRBD1. V lost 4 bases to trimming and J lost 3 bases; unmatched junction nucleotides: 8. Germline assignment: CDR1 SGHTA and CDR2 FQGNSA. The CDR3 spans 15 residues. The CDR3 DNA is TGTGCCAGCAGCTCCCAGGTGGGACAGCACTATGGCTACACCTTC. Translating it yields CASSSQVGQHYGYTF.

This chain uses TRBV5-1 with TRBJ2-3, with D possibly being TRBD1 (5 bases). CDR1 and CDR2 from the germline V gene are SGHRS and YFSETQ. With 0 bases removed from V and 4 bases from J, the gap between germline ends came to 9 bases. CDR3 size: 14 residues. CDR3 coding DNA: TGCGCCAGCAGCTTGGGACAGTCCCCAGATACGCAGTATTTT. Its protein product is CASSLGQSPDTQYF. Using reference TRBV5-1 and TRBJ2-3 for the parts outside the CDR3, the full variable domain is KAGVTQTPRYLIKTRGQQVTLSCSPISGHRSVSWYQQTPGQGLQFLFEYFSETQRNKGNFPGRFSGRQFSNSRSEMNVSTLELGDSALYLCASSLGQSPDTQYFGPGTRLTVL.

CDR3 sequence reads: CASSYGQVRNTDTQYF. In nucleotides, the CDR3 is TGCGCCAGCAGCTACGGACAGGTCCGGAACACAGATACGCAGTATTTT. This chain connects TRBV5-1 to TRBJ2-3, with 7 bases aligning to TRBD1. The germline V gene encodes CDR1 SGHRS and CDR2 YFSETQ. With 3 bases clipped from V and 2 bases from J, the junction kept 9 bases outside the gene matches. The CDR3 contains 16 residues.

The V gene is TRBV5-3, the J gene TRBJ2-1; the match to TRBD2 covers 8 bases. TRBV5-3 is given ORF status, its function remaining uncertain. The CDR3 runs to 17 residues. V gave up 1 base and J gave up 5 bases; unmatched junction bases: 11. In DNA, the CDR3 is TGTGCCAGAAGCTTGTATGATGCGAGGACTAGCAACAATGAGCAGTTCTTC. Its protein product is CARSLYDARTSNNEQFF.

The chain is built from TRBV4-1 and TRBJ1-1; D is undetermined. With 0 bases removed from V and 0 bases from J, the gap between germline ends came to 11 bases. Germline V CDR1 and CDR2: MGHRA, YSYEKL. This CDR3 is built from 16 residues. DNA for the CDR3: TGCGCCAGCAGCCAAGACACCGCCCGGGTGAACACTGAAGCTTTCTTT. This sequence encodes CASSQDTARVNTEAFF.

The genes are TRBV6-5 and TRBJ1-6, with 8 bases lining up with TRBD1. Germline assignment: CDR1 MNHEY and CDR2 SVGAGI. This CDR3 spans 15 amino acids. Losses at the gene ends were 7 bases for V and 6 bases for J; bases not matched to a gene: 8. The CDR3 loop is CASNLDRGGNSPLHF. The CDR3 DNA reads as TGTGCCAGCAACCTCGACAGGGGCGGTAATTCACCCCTCCACTTT.

The chain joins TRBV5-1 to TRBJ1-3; 7 nucleotides match TRBD1. Germline CDR1 SGHRS, CDR2 YFSETQ. This CDR3 is 15 amino acids long. V dropped 5 bases and J dropped 3; count of bases not matched to a gene: 8. CDR3 DNA: TGCGCCAGCAGTCGGGACAGAACTCGTGGAAACACCATATATTTT. Protein: CASSRDRTRGNTIYF.

J is TRBJ1-5 and V is TRBV5-8; tentative D call: TRBD1 (6 bases). The V gene's germline CDR1 is SGHTS and CDR2 YDEGEE. This CDR3 is 12 amino acids long. V lost 4 bases and J lost 7, with 9 bases in between. The CDR3 nucleotides read TGTGCCAGCAGCCAGCAGGGGCAGCCCCAGCATTTT. It specifies CASSQQGQPQHF.

V and J are TRBV11-3 and TRBJ2-7; D call uncertain. Looked up from germline, CDR1 is SGHNT and CDR2 is YENEEA. The V and J ends lost 1 base and 5 bases respectively, with 12 bases between them. The CDR3 has 14 amino acids. CDR3 in amino acids: CASSLGYRIDEQYF. The CDR3, as DNA: TGTGCCAGCAGCTTAGGATATAGGATCGACGAGCAGTACTTC. Using reference TRBV11-3 and TRBJ2-7 for the parts outside the CDR3, the full variable domain is EAGVVQSPRYKIIEKKQPVAFWCNPISGHNTLYWYLQNLGQGPELLIRYENEEAVDDSQLPKDRFSAERLKGVDSTLKIQPAELGDSAVYLCASSLGYRIDEQYFGPGTRLTVT.

J is TRBJ2-5 and V is TRBV4-2, with D possibly TRBD2 on 6 matching bases. Germline-derived CDR1 and CDR2 are LGHNA and YNFKEQ. This CDR3 has 13 amino acids. The V end was cut by 4 bases, the J end by 5 bases, with 11 bases between. The CDR3 sequence is CASSRETSETQYF. The CDR3 bases are TGTGCCAGCAGCCGGGAAACTAGCGAGACCCAGTACTTC.

V and J are TRBV29-1 and TRBJ2-6; D not resolved. Germline CDR1 and CDR2: SQVTM and ANQGSEA. V was pared by 1 base and J by 0 bases, with 10 bases between. The CDR3 contains 16 residues. CDR3 sequence: CSVEARTGSGANVLTF. CDR3 bases: TGCAGCGTTGAAGCTCGGACGGGCTCTGGGGCCAACGTCCTGACTTTC.

The chain joins TRBV5-6 to TRBJ2-3; TRBD2 matches 10 bases. This CDR3 comprises 13 residues. Germline V CDR1 and CDR2: SGHDT, YYEEEE. The V and J ends lost 4 bases and 11 bases, in that order; junction bases with no gene match: 7. CDR3 nucleotide sequence: TGTGCCAGCAGCAAGCGGGGGGGCTTGGGGCAGTATTTT. Encoded protein: CASSKRGGLGQYF.

This sequence joins TRBV25-1 and TRBJ2-7; D tentatively reads TRBD1 or TRBD2 (5 bases each). Germline CDR1 MGHDK, CDR2 SYGVNS. This CDR3 is built from 13 residues. Between the trimmed V and J ends, which lost 3 bases and 3 bases, there was a span of 9 bases. CDR3 region: CASSDRENYEQYF. The CDR3 coding sequence is TGTGCCAGCAGTGACAGGGAGAACTACGAGCAGTACTTC.

This chain uses TRBV5-1 with TRBJ1-2; D gene unclear. Trimming took 1 base from V and 6 from J, leaving 10 bases between them. In germline, CDR1 is SGHRS, CDR2 YFSETQ. This CDR3 is 13 amino acids long. The CDR3 region is CASSLNRLDGYTF. The DNA for the CDR3 is TGCGCCAGCAGCTTGAATCGGTTGGATGGCTACACCTTC.

J is TRBJ1-5 and V is TRBV7-8; D gene unclear. Germline loops: CDR1 SGHVS, CDR2 FQNEAQ. V was cut by 5 bases and J by 7 bases, with 9 bases left in between. CDR3 length: 12 amino acids. The CDR3 nucleotides are TGTGCCAGCAGCCGCGGTGTCCAGCCCCAGCATTTT. Protein sequence: CASSRGVQPQHF.

The rearrangement uses TRBV5-5 and TRBJ2-1; D remains unclear. V lost 3 bases to trimming and J lost 0 bases, with 10 bases between them. The CDR3 is 15 amino acids. Germline V gives CDR1 SGHKS, CDR2 YYEKEE (reference sequence). In DNA form, the CDR3 reads TGTGCCAGCAGCTATGACGGAAGCTCCTACAATGAGCAGTTCTTC. Translating it yields CASSYDGSSYNEQFF.

The J gene is TRBJ2-1, the V gene TRBV5-4; a weak D match, TRBD1 (6 bases). CDR1 and CDR2 from the germline V gene are SGHNT and YYREEE (reference sequence). The V end lost 5 bases, the J end lost 1 base, and 19 bases lay between the germline ends. The CDR3 is 17 amino acids. The CDR3 sequence: CASSPRLGAGSYNEQFF. The CDR3, as DNA: TGTGCCAGCAGTCCCAGGTTGGGGGCAGGGTCCTACAATGAGCAGTTCTTC.

The chain joins TRBV27 to TRBJ2-1; tentatively, D is TRBD1 or TRBD2 (5 bases each). The ends were cut back, 6 bases at V and 13 bases at J, with 16 bases in the middle. This CDR3 is 12 amino acids long. In germline, CDR1 is MNHEY, CDR2 SMNVEV (reference sequence). The CDR3 is CASRGSLGVQFF. CDR3 DNA sequence: TGTGCCAGCAGGGGGTCTTTGGGGGTTCAGTTCTTC.

The V and J genes are TRBV30 and TRBJ1-4; D perhaps matches TRBD1 (5 bases). V was trimmed by 2 bases and J by 7 bases, leaving 14 bases between them. Germline loops: CDR1 GTSNPN, CDR2 SVGIG (reference sequence). The CDR3 covers 14 residues. CDR3 in amino acids: CAWSRGASAEKLFF. In nucleotides, the CDR3 is TGTGCCTGGAGTAGGGGCGCATCAGCTGAAAAACTGTTTTTT.

The rearrangement joins TRBV10-1 to TRBJ2-1; a possible D gene is TRBD1 (5 bases). V was pared by 2 bases and J by 6 bases, with 14 bases between. The CDR3 is 15 residues long. The germline gives CDR1 WNHNN, CDR2 SYGVQD (reference sequence). CDR3 in DNA: TGCGCCAGCAGTGAGATGGACGGTAGGGGCAATGAGCAGTTCTTC. Amino acid sequence: CASSEMDGRGNEQFF.

The CDR3 DNA sequence: TGTGCCAGCAGCTTAGGCCCAGGAAGCGAAGCTTTCTTT. This sequence encodes CASSLGPGSEAFF. The chain recombines TRBV7-2 with TRBJ1-1; no clear D gene. The CDR3 has 13 residues. Germline V gives CDR1 SGHTA, CDR2 FQGNSA. Between the trimmed V and J ends, which lost 1 base and 8 bases, there was a span of 11 bases.

CDR3 sequence: CASSFDGTGGRYTF. The CDR3 region has the DNA TGCGCCAGCAGCTTCGACGGGACAGGGGGTCGCTACACCTTC. This chain uses TRBV5-1 with TRBJ1-2; 11 bases are a match to TRBD1. V trimming: 2 bases; J trimming: 9 bases; junction bases outside the gene matches: 6. The CDR3 spans 14 residues. Germline loops: CDR1 SGHRS, CDR2 YFSETQ.

The V call is TRBV6-5, the J call TRBJ1-5; no clear D gene. The V gene lost 0 bases and the J gene lost 1 base, with 4 bases spanning the gap. The CDR3 extends over 14 amino acids. Germline CDR1 MNHEY, CDR2 SVGAGI. The CDR3 loop reads CASSYSASNQPQHF. The CDR3 coding sequence is TGTGCCAGCAGTTACTCGGCAAGCAATCAGCCCCAGCATTTT.

The rearrangement joins TRBV18 to TRBJ1-3, with unresolved D. The CDR3 runs to 16 residues. The V end was cut by 0 bases, the J end by 3 bases, with 12 bases between. Germline V gives CDR1 KGHSH, CDR2 LQKENI. This CDR3 is CASSPPEGIVGNTIYF. In nucleotides, the CDR3 is TGTGCCAGCTCACCACCGGAAGGGATAGTTGGAAACACCATATATTTT.

This chain uses TRBV5-1 with TRBJ2-7; the match to TRBD2 covers 11 bases. The junction had 9 bases not matched to a gene; V was cut back by 2 bases and J by 2 bases. CDR1 is SGHRS and CDR2 is YFSETQ in the germline V gene. The CDR3 runs to 17 residues. In DNA, the CDR3 is TGCGCCAGCAGCTTCTCCCACCTAGCGGGGGGAACCTACGAGCAGTACTTC. This encodes CASSFSHLAGGTYEQYF.

The J gene is TRBJ2-1, the V gene TRBV6-1, with 9 bases identical to TRBD2. Per germline, CDR1 MNHNS and CDR2 SASEGT. The CDR3 is 13 residues long. After removal of 5 bases from V and 6 bases from J, the junction contained 2 bases not matched to a gene. The CDR3 here is CASSRGLANEQFF. The CDR3 DNA sequence: TGTGCCAGCAGTCGGGGACTAGCCAATGAGCAGTTCTTC.